Sequencing of this TCR beta chain was carried out in a study of tumor and adjacent non-tumor tissue in lung cancer (dated by TCRdb to 2016 to 2019). For the wider study: Of the cohort, around eleven patients had adenocarcinoma, 2 had squamous cell carcinoma and 1 had small cell lung cancer. Among the 15 or so patients, ages ranged from about 31 to 80 years, roughly 10 were men and 5 were women, and disease was TNM stage I to III. TCRbeta CDR3 sequencing was performed on a few dozen paired specimens, with one tumor sample and one normal lung sample collected per patient. Bulk TCRbeta repertoires were compared between lung tumor tissue and matched distant non-tumor lung tissue obtained from under 18 lung cancer patients. In total, sequencing yielded 130,000,000 or so productive TCRbeta reads, which works out to an average of approximately 4.1 million reads per sample. Findings and caveats that apply to the study as a whole: Only about 15 patients were in the cohort, and the authors stated that larger samples and more detailed clinical data are needed. The top 100 clones accounted for a significantly larger cumulative portion of the repertoire in normal lung than in tumor tissue. Tumor tissue showed significantly higher TCR diversity (inverse Simpson) than normal lung tissue, at about 410 vs 180 (P = 0.0075, Mann-Whitney U test). Peripheral blood was not sequenced, so blood TCRbeta repertoires were not examined in the lung cancer patients of the study. Neither the sequencing platform nor unique molecular identifiers are named or mentioned anywhere in the methods. TCR diversity was significantly higher in younger patients, and greater tumor TCR diversity was associated with shorter overall survival and shorter disease-free survival.

RNA was isolated from bulk unsorted tissue, and RNA quality was assessed with a NanoDrop ND-1000 and an Agilent 2100. All donors had newly diagnosed lung cancer, had not received prior chemotherapy, and were admitted for thoracic surgery in China between August and November 2014. The study excluded patients who had received radiotherapy or chemotherapy before or who had another cancer at the same time. Surgical tissue pieces of about 1-2.1 cm3 were preserved in RNAlater solution and were kept at -80 degrees C until use. For this clonotype: Its antigen target is currently unknown. A much larger clone differs from this one at a single base, so this may be a read error.

Library creation used multiplex PCR. The reads were generated on an Illumina HiSeq 2500. Following protocols modified from ARM-PCR, the researchers constructed TCRbeta libraries through three rounds of nested PCR with primers (Table S4). Before sequencing, PCR products of 200-500 bp were excised from the gel and purified with the QIAquick gel extraction kit. The paper's data handling went like this. Reads were cleaned with Trimmomatic, merged with FLASH into complete CDR3 sequences, and assigned to V(D)J germline segments with MiTCR. Clonal diversity was calculated as the inverse Simpson's index using VDJtools. Productive reads were defined as in-frame sequences without a premature stop codon. TCRdb trimmed public reads at Q25 via fastp, called clones via MiXCR and kept in-frame beta chains. For every CDR3 protein sequence, its rows merge into one entry that carries the most common genes and DNA. The V and J calls were determined by TCRdb, not by the authors. In this sample the table shows roughly 150,000 distinct CDR3 sequences, around 66% of which occur a single time. The ten largest account for 15% to 20% of the sample.

Deletion took 3 bases off V and 5 bases off J, with a span of 16 bases between the germline ends. CDR1 and CDR2 (SQVTM, ANQGSEA) derive from the germline V gene. The CDR3 numbers 14 residues from cysteine through phenylalanine. The kept DNA is CDR3 alone, 42 bases in frame from the first base. Sequencing input: lung tumor tissue. Recombination connected TRBV29-1 to TRBJ2-5, with the D call perhaps TRBD1 or TRBD2, as 6 bases match in each case. This clonotype was sampled from a man in his 60s with small cell lung cancer. The nucleotide sequence reads as follows: TGCAGCGTTGACGGGCTGCGAGGGGGGGAGACCCAGTACTTC. Translated, this gives CSVDGLRGGETQYF.